One sample yielded the 10 T cell receptor beta chains listed below, sequenced in a study of brain metastases from non-small cell lung cancer. Profiled with immunoSEQ multiplex PCR; TCRdb holds only in-frame clones, not every one. In the table there are under 6,000 clones, roughly 84% of which are singletons. The material sequenced was tissue from a brain metastasis. The receptors were sampled from a donor over 35 with non-small cell lung cancer.

This clone was seen more than once but under ten times. This sequence joins TRBV7-2 and TRBJ2-1, with TRBD2 matching over 11 bases. Germline V gives CDR1 SGHTA, CDR2 FQGNSA. This CDR3 contains 15 residues. V was pared by 4 bases and J by 7 bases, with 6 bases of the junction left unmatched. CDR3 residues: CASSSNSGGANEQFF. The CDR3 DNA reads as TGTGCCAGCAGCTCAAATAGCGGGGGGGCGAATGAGCAGTTCTTC.

This clone was recorded a few times. CDR3 residues: CASSEPLQSEFF. CDR3 nucleotide sequence: TGTGCCAGCAGTGAACCTCTGCAATCTGAGTTCTTC. The chain uses TRBV2 and TRBJ2-1; no definite D call. The germline V and J ends were trimmed by 2 bases and 14 bases, with 13 bases remaining between them. The CDR3 is made up of 12 amino acids. Germline V gives CDR1 SNHLY, CDR2 FYNNEI.

The gene calls are TRBV7-3 and TRBJ2-1; 11 nucleotides agree with TRBD1. This CDR3 has 16 amino acids. J lost 0 bases, V lost 5 bases, and 3 bases had no gene match. Looked up from germline, CDR1 is SGHTA and CDR2 is FQGTGA. Here the CDR3 reads CASSRTGGRSYNEQFF. Here the CDR3 DNA reads TGTGCCAGCAGCAGGACAGGGGGCCGCTCCTACAATGAGCAGTTCTTC.

The chain recombines TRBV7-9 with TRBJ1-1, with TRBD1 matching over 7 bases. Germline V gene lookup returns CDR1 SEHNR and CDR2 FQNEAQ (reference sequence). Germline trimming cut 5 bases from V and 5 bases from J; bases unmatched to any gene: 5. There are 13 residues in the CDR3. The CDR3 reads CASSVTGNTEAFF. CDR3 sequence (DNA): TGTGCCAGCAGCGTGACAGGGAATACTGAAGCTTTCTTT.

This rearrangement joins TRBV5-6 to TRBJ1-2; no clear D gene. The germline CDR1 and CDR2 sequences are SGHDT and YYEEEE. V dropped 1 base and J dropped 6 bases, with 10 bases sitting between them. The CDR3 extends over 13 amino acids. As DNA, the CDR3 is TGTGCCAGCAGCTTGCAAAGGACCGATGGCTACACCTTC. Translating it yields CASSLQRTDGYTF. Drawing the rest from reference TRBV5-6 and TRBJ1-2, the complete variable domain is DAGVTQSPTHLIKTRGQQVTLRCSPKSGHDTVSWYQQALGQGPQFIFQYYEEEERQRGNFPDRFSGHQFPNYSSELNVNALLLGDSALYLCASSLQRTDGYTFGSGTRLTVV.

In the case of this clone: A junction boundary mismatches the germline segment, possibly from a read error. The chain combines TRBV4-1 with TRBJ2-1, with 10 bases aligning to TRBD2. Germline V gives CDR1 MGHRA, CDR2 YSYEKL. This CDR3 is 18 amino acids long. This CDR3 reads CASSQVDLGLAVTNEQFF. DNA for the CDR3: TGCGCCAGCAGTCAAGTCGACCTTGGACTAGCGGTCACCAATGAGCAGTTCTTC.

V usage is TRBV7-9 and J usage is TRBJ2-2, with 7 bases matching TRBD2. CDR3 length equals 15 residues. Trimming at V came to 2 bases and at J to 6 bases, leaving 6 bases not matched to a gene. Germline loops: CDR1 SEHNR, CDR2 FQNEAQ (reference sequence). The CDR3 is CASSLLTGGSGELFF. In DNA, the CDR3 is TGTGCCAGCAGCTTACTAACGGGAGGCTCCGGGGAGCTGTTTTTT.

The chain carries TRBV15 and TRBJ2-2; 10 bases align to TRBD2. The V gene's germline CDR1 is LNHNV and CDR2 YYDKDF (reference sequence). The CDR3 sequence is 16 residues long. J gave up 0 bases and V 6 bases, and 4 bases lay outside the gene matches. This CDR3 is CATRVSGGTNTGELFF. The CDR3 bases are TGTGCCACCAGAGTTAGCGGGGGGACGAACACCGGGGAGCTGTTTTTT. Variable domain in full (rest from reference TRBV15 and TRBJ2-2): DAMVIQNPRYQVTQFGKPVTLSCSQTLNHNVMYWYQQKSSQAPKLLFHYYDKDFNNEADTPDNFQSRRPNTSFCFLDIRSPGLGDTAMYLCATRVSGGTNTGELFFGEGSRLTVL.

This chain's CDR3 is CASRGRDRGVHEQFF. The CDR3 DNA reads as TGTGCCAGCAGGGGCAGGGACAGGGGGGTGCATGAGCAGTTCTTC. The rearrangement uses TRBV6-5 and TRBJ2-1, with 11 bases aligning to TRBD1. V was clipped by 6 bases and J by 8 bases; unmatched bases: 9. This CDR3 is built from 15 residues. Germline values: CDR1 MNHEY, CDR2 SVGAGI.

This rearrangement joins TRBV5-1 to TRBJ2-3, with D possibly matching TRBD2 (5 bases). The V gene lost 0 bases and the J gene lost 4 bases, with 15 bases spanning the gap. The CDR3 consists of 16 residues. Germline V gene data show CDR1 as SGHRS and CDR2 as YFSETQ. This CDR3 reads CASSLAVREFSDTQYF. Written as DNA, the CDR3 is TGCGCCAGCAGCTTGGCTGTGAGGGAGTTTTCAGATACGCAGTATTTT.